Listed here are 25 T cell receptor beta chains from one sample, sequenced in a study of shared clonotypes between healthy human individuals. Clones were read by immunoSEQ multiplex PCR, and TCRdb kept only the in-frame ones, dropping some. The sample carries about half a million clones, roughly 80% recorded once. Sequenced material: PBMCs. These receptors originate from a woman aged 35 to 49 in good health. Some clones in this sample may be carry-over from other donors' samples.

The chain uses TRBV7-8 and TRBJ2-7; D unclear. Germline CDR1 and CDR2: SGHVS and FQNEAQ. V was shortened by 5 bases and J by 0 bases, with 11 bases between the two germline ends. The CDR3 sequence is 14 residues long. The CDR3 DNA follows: TGTGCCAGCAGCCGGTCAGGCCGCTCCTACGAGCAGTACTTC. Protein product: CASSRSGRSYEQYF.

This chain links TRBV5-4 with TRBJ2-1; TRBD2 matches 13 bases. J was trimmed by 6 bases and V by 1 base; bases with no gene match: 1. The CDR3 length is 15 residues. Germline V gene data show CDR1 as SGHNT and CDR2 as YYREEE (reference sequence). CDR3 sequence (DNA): TGTGCCAGCAGCTTGACTAGCGGGAGGGTCAATGAGCAGTTCTTC. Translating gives CASSLTSGRVNEQFF.

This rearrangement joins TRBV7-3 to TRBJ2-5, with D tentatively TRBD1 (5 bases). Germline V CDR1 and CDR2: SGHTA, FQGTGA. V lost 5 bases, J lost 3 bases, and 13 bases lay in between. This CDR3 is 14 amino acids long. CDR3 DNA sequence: TGTGCCAGCAGCCCCACGGACAAGAAAGAGACCCAGTACTTC. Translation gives CASSPTDKKETQYF.

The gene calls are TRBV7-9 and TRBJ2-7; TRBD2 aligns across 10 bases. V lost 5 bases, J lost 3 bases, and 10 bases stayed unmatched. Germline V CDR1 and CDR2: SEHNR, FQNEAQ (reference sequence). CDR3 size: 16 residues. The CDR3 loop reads CASSLTGLAGGYEQYF. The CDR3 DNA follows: TGTGCCAGCAGCCTCACGGGGTTAGCGGGAGGCTACGAGCAGTACTTC.

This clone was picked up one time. As DNA, the CDR3 is TGTGCCAGCAGCTTAGGCCCGGGGGCCGGTGGCTACACCTTC. Protein sequence: CASSLGPGAGGYTF. This sequence joins TRBV7-2 and TRBJ1-2, with D maybe TRBD1 (6 bases). The CDR3 totals 14 residues. Germline lookup yields CDR1 SGHTA and CDR2 FQGNSA. The V and J ends lost 1 base and 7 bases respectively, with 13 bases between them.

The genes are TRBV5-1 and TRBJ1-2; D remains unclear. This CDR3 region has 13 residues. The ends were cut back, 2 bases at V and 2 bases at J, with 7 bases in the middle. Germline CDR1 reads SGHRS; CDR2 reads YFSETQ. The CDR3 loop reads CASSFTENYGYTF. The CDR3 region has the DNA TGCGCCAGCAGCTTTACAGAAAACTATGGCTACACCTTC. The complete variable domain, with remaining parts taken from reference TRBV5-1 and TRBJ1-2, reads KAGVTQTPRYLIKTRGQQVTLSCSPISGHRSVSWYQQTPGQGLQFLFEYFSETQRNKGNFPGRFSGRQFSNSRSEMNVSTLELGDSALYLCASSFTENYGYTFGSGTRLTVV.

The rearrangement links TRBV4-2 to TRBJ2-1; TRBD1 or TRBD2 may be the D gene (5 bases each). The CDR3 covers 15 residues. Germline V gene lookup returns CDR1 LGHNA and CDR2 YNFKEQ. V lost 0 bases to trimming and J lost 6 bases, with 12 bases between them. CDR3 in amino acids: CASSQDGGAPNEQFF. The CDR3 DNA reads TGTGCCAGCAGCCAAGATGGGGGAGCGCCCAATGAGCAGTTCTTC.

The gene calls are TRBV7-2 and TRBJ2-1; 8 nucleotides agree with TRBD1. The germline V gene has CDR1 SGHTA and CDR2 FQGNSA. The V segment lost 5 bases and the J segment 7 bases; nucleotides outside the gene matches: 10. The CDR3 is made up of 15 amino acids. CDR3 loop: CASSPPGGAGNEQFF. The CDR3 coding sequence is TGTGCCAGCAGCCCCCCAGGGGGCGCGGGTAATGAGCAGTTCTTC. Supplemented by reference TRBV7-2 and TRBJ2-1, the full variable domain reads GAGVSQSPSNKVTEKGKDVELRCDPISGHTALYWYRQSLGQGLEFLIYFQGNSAPDKSGLPSDRFSAERTGGSVSTLTIQRTQQEDSAVYLCASSPPGGAGNEQFFGPGTRLTVL.

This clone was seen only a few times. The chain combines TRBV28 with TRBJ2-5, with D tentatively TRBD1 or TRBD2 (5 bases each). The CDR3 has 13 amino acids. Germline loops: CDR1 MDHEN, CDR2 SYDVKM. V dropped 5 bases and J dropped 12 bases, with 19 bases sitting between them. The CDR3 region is CASSLSLGPEEYF. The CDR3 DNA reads TGTGCCAGCAGTCTCTCCCTGGGACCGGAGGAGTACTTC.

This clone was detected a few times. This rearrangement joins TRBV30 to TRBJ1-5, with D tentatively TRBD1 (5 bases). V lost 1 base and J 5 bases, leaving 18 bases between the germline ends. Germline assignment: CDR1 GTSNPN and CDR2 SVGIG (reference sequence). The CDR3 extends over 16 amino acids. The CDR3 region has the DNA TGTGCCTGGAGTGCCGAGGGGCGGGGGGTTCATCAGCCCCAGCATTTT. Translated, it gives CAWSAEGRGVHQPQHF.

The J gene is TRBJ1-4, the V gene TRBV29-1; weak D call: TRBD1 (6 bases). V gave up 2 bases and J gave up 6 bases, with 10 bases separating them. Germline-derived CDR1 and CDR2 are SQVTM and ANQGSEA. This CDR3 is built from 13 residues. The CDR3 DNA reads TGCAGCGTTGAAAACAGGGCCCATGAAAAACTGTTTTTT. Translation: CSVENRAHEKLFF. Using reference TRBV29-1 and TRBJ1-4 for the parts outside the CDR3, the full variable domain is SAVISQKPSRDICQRGTSLTIQCQVDSQVTMMFWYRQQPGQSLTLIATANQGSEATYESGFVIDKFPISRPNLTFSTLTVSNMSPEDSSIYLCSVENRAHEKLFFGSGTQLSVL.

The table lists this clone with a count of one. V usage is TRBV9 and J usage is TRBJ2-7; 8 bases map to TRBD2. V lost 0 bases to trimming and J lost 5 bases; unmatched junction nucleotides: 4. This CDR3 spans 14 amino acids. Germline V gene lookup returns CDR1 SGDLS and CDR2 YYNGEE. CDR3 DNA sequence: TGTGCCAGCAGCGTAGCCAGCGGGAGAAACGAGCAGTACTTC. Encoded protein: CASSVASGRNEQYF.

The CDR3 protein is CSVPPPVSGHNEQFF. The CDR3 DNA reads TGCAGCGTTCCTCCCCCGGTTAGCGGTCACAATGAGCAGTTCTTC. V and J are TRBV29-1 and TRBJ2-1; possibly TRBD2 for D (6 bases). Looked up from germline, CDR1 is SQVTM and CDR2 is ANQGSEA. V was cut by 5 bases and J by 5 bases, with 19 bases left in between. This CDR3 region has 15 residues.

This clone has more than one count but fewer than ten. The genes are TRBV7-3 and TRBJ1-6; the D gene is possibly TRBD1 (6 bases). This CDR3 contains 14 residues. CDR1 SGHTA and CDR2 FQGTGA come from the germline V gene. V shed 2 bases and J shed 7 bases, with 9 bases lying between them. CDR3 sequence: CASSLQGTNSPLHF. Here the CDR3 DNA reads TGTGCCAGCAGCTTACAGGGGACGAATTCACCCCTCCACTTT.

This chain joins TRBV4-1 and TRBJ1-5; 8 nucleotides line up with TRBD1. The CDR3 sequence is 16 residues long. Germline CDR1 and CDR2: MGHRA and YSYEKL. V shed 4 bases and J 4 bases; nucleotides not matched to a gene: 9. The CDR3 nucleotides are TGCGCCAGCAGCCTACAGGGGGTAGTAGGTAATCAGCCCCAGCATTTT. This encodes CASSLQGVVGNQPQHF.

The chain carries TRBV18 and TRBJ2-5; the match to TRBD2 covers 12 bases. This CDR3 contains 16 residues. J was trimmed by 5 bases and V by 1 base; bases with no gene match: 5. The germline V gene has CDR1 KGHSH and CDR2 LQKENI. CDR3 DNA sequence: TGTGCCAGCTCACCACGGACGACTAGCGGGAGTGAGACCCAGTACTTC. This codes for CASSPRTTSGSETQYF.

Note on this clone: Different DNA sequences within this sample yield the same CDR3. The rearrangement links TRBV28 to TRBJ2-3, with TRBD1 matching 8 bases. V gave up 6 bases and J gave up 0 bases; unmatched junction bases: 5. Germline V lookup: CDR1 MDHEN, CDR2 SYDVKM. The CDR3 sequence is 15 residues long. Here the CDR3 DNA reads TGTGCCAGCAGAGAAGGGACAGGTAGCACAGATACGCAGTATTTT. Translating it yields CASREGTGSTDTQYF.

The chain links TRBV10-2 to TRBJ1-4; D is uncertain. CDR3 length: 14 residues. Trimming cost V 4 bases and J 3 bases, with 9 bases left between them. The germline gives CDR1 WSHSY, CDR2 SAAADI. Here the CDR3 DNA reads TGCGCCAGCAGTGGGACGGAATCTAATGAAAAACTGTTTTTT. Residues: CASSGTESNEKLFF.

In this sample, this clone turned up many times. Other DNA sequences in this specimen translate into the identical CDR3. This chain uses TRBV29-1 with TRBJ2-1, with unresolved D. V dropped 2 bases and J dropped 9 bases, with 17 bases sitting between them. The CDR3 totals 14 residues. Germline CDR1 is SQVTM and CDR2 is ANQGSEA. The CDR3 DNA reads TGCAGCGTTGAATTCGTCTGGACCGCTGGTGAGCAGTTCTTC. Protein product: CSVEFVWTAGEQFF.

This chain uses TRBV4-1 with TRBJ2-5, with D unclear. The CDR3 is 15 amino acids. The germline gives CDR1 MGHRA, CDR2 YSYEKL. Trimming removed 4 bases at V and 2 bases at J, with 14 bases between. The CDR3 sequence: CASSLGMYGQETQYF. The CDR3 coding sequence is TGCGCCAGCAGCCTTGGGATGTATGGGCAAGAGACCCAGTACTTC.

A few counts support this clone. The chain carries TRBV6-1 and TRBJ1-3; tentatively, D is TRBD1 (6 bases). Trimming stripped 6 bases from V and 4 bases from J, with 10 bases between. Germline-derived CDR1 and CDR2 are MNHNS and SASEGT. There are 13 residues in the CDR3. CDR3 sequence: CASSLTGGNTIYF. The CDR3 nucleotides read TGTGCCAGCAGCCTTACAGGGGGAAACACCATATATTTT.

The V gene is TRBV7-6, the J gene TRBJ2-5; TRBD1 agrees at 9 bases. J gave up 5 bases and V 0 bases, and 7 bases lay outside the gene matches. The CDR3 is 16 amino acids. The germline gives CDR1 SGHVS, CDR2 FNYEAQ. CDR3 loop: CASSLARDREAETQYF. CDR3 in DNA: TGTGCCAGCAGCTTAGCGCGGGACAGGGAAGCGGAGACCCAGTACTTC.

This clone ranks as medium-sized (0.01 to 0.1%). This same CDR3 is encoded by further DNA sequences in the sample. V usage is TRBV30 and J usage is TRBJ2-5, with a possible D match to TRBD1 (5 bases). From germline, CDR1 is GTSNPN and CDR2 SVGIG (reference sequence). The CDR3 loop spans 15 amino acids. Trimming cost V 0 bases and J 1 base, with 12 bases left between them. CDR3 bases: TGTGCCTGGAGTGTACTCGGACACGGCCAAGAGACCCAGTACTTC. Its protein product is CAWSVLGHGQETQYF.

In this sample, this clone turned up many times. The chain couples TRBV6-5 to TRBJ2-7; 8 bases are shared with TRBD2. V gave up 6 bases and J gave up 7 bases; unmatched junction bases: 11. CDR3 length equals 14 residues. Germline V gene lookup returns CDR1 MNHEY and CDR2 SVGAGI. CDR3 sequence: CASSRSSGSWEQYF. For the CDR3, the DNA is TGTGCCAGCAGCCGGAGCAGCGGGAGTTGGGAGCAGTACTTC.

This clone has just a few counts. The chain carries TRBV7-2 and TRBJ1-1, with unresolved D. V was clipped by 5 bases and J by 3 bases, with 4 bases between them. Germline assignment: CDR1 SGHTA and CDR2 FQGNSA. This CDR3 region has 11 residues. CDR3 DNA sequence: TGTGCCAGCAGCCCCTACACTGAAGCTTTCTTT. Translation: CASSPYTEAFF.